These T cell receptor beta chains were read from a single sample in a study of shared clonotypes between healthy human individuals. Here immunoSEQ multiplex PCR was the method, and the copy in TCRdb shows in-frame clones only, minus some. The repertoire holds 560,000 or so clones, with roughly 95% as singletons. The sample was naive CD8+ T cells sorted from blood. The receptors come from a woman younger than 45 in good health. The CDR3 runs from the conserved cysteine through the conserved F or W. A D gene is named only where the DNA matches it firmly. For some rows the clone size is stated as once, few or many, or as a class when expanded; others skip it.

d_call j_call v_call clone_size cdr3_aa cdr3_nt
. TRBJ2-7 TRBV11-2 once CASSFILAQTYEQYF TGTGCCAGCAGCTTCATCCTAGCGCAAACCTACGAGCAGTACTTC
. TRBJ2-1 TRBV7-9 . CASSLIWEQFF TGTGCCAGCAGCCTCATATGGGAGCAGTTCTTC
TRBD2 TRBJ2-1 TRBV13 . CASSSNSGRVYNEQFF TGTGCCAGCAGCTCGAATAGCGGGAGGGTCTACAATGAGCAGTTCTTC
. TRBJ2-3 TRBV11-1 . CASSLGSESTDTQYF TGTGCCAGCAGCTTAGGTAGCGAGAGCACAGATACGCAGTATTTT
. TRBJ2-7 TRBV5-1 . CASQPLLGPDYEQYF TGCGCCAGCCAGCCCCTACTGGGACCGGACTACGAGCAGTACTTC
. TRBJ2-3 TRBV6-5 . CASSLGSFNTDTQYF TGTGCCAGCAGTCTAGGGTCATTCAACACAGATACGCAGTATTTT
TRBD1 TRBJ2-7 TRBV5-4 . CASSWGQYEQYF TGTGCCAGCAGCTGGGGACAGTACGAGCAGTACTTC
TRBD2 TRBJ2-3 TRBV13 . CASSPRTSGSTDTQYF TGTGCCAGCAGCCCCCGGACTAGCGGGAGTACAGATACGCAGTATTTT
. TRBJ2-1 TRBV28 . CASRKFGISSYNEQFF TGTGCCAGCAGAAAGTTCGGGATAAGCTCCTACAATGAGCAGTTCTTC
TRBD2 TRBJ2-7 TRBV4-1 . CASSQGLGYREGLGEQYF TGCGCCAGCAGCCAAGGTTTGGGGTACCGGGAGGGCCTGGGCGAGCAGTACTTC
. TRBJ1-3 TRBV5-1 . CASTYTGTHGDTIYF TGCGCCAGCACTTATACCGGGACCCACGGAGACACCATATATTTT
TRBD1 TRBJ1-1 TRBV27 few CASIRTGWNTEAFF TGTGCCAGCATCCGGACAGGGTGGAACACTGAAGCTTTCTTT
TRBD2 TRBJ2-1 TRBV5-1 . CASSLSSGSSYNEQFF TGCGCCAGCAGCTTGTCTAGCGGGAGCTCCTACAATGAGCAGTTCTTC
. TRBJ1-4 TRBV9 . CASSGTATNEKLFF TGTGCCAGCAGCGGAACAGCAACTAATGAAAAACTGTTTTTT
. TRBJ2-7 TRBV28 . CASSFSLGSEYEQYF TGTGCCAGCAGTTTTTCCCTCGGGAGTGAATACGAGCAGTACTTC
. TRBJ2-7 TRBV14 . CASSQSTMPYEQYF TGTGCCAGCAGCCAGTCGACAATGCCCTACGAGCAGTACTTC
. TRBJ2-5 TRBV5-1 . CASSLTQGLETQYF TGCGCCAGCAGCCTGACCCAGGGCTTGGAGACCCAGTACTTC
. TRBJ2-7 TRBV6-6 . CASSYNENYEQYF TGTGCCAGCAGTTACAACGAAAACTACGAGCAGTACTTC
TRBD2 TRBJ2-1 TRBV7-6 . CASSLTSGLYNEQFF TGTGCCAGCAGCTTGACTAGCGGGCTCTACAATGAGCAGTTCTTC
TRBD1 TRBJ1-5 TRBV28 . CASSLEGATIRGGNQPQHF TGTGCCAGCAGTTTAGAGGGGGCGACCATTCGAGGGGGCAATCAGCCCCAGCATTTT
. TRBJ2-7 TRBV7-9 once CASSLSSAGNYEQYF TGTGCCAGCAGCTTATCTTCGGCGGGTAACTACGAGCAGTACTTC
TRBD2 TRBJ2-1 TRBV10-2 . CASSTSGLYNEQFF TGCGCCAGCAGTACTAGCGGACTCTACAATGAGCAGTTCTTC
. TRBJ2-1 TRBV27 . CASSWSLYNEQFF TGTGCCAGCAGTTGGAGCTTGTACAATGAGCAGTTCTTC
. TRBJ1-1 TRBV6-5 . CASSYSTLGVNTEAFF TGTGCCAGCAGTTACTCGACTCTGGGAGTGAACACTGAAGCTTTCTTT
. TRBJ2-1 TRBV9 . CASSVENYNEQFF TGTGCCAGCAGCGTTGAAAACTACAATGAGCAGTTCTTC
. TRBJ2-2 TRBV4-1 . CASSQGTFDTGELFF TGCGCCAGCAGCCAAGGGACCTTCGACACCGGGGAGCTGTTTTTT
. TRBJ1-1 TRBV4-1 . CASSRSPGGNTEAFF TGCGCCAGCAGCCGATCACCCGGGGGGAACACTGAAGCTTTCTTT
TRBD2 TRBJ2-7 TRBV6-5 once CASGGAGADEQYF TGTGCCAGCGGGGGAGCGGGAGCGGACGAGCAGTACTTC
. TRBJ2-1 TRBV7-6 . CASSSRARPYEQFF TGTGCCAGCAGCTCCAGGGCCCGACCCTACGAGCAGTTCTTC
TRBD2 TRBJ2-1 TRBV7-9 . CASSDTSGETNEQFF TGTGCCAGCAGCGATACTAGCGGAGAGACCAATGAGCAGTTCTTC
TRBD2 TRBJ2-1 TRBV5-1 . CASSFASGSSGEQFF TGCGCCAGCAGCTTTGCTAGCGGGAGTAGTGGTGAGCAGTTCTTC
. TRBJ2-7 TRBV10-1 . CARTTGTAGYEQYF TGCGCCAGGACAACCGGGACGGCCGGCTACGAGCAGTACTTC
. TRBJ1-1 TRBV10-3 once CAISESWSAGTEAFF TGTGCCATCAGTGAGTCATGGTCTGCGGGCACTGAAGCTTTCTTT
. TRBJ2-2 TRBV7-9 . CASSLPLWPGELFF TGTGCCAGCAGCTTACCCTTGTGGCCCGGGGAGCTGTTTTTT
TRBD2 TRBJ2-5 TRBV16 once CASSQSGTSGYQETQYF TGTGCCAGCAGCCAATCAGGAACTAGCGGATATCAAGAGACCCAGTACTTC
. TRBJ2-2 TRBV13 once CASSLKGAGELFF TGTGCCAGCAGCTTAAAGGGCGCCGGGGAGCTGTTTTTT
. TRBJ1-3 TRBV2 . CASSPMSSGNTIYF TGTGCCAGCAGCCCCATGAGCTCTGGAAACACCATATATTTT
. TRBJ1-1 TRBV11-2 . CASSLESATEAFF TGTGCCAGCAGCTTAGAGTCGGCCACTGAAGCTTTCTTT
. TRBJ2-2 TRBV27 . CAIRWGTGELFF TGTGCCATCCGGTGGGGGACCGGGGAGCTGTTTTTT
. TRBJ2-7 TRBV7-6 . CASSLGKGVEQYF TGTGCCAGCAGCTTAGGCAAGGGAGTGGAGCAGTACTTC
. TRBJ2-5 TRBV28 . CASSLAETQYF TGTGCCAGCAGTTTGGCAGAGACCCAGTACTTC
. TRBJ2-1 TRBV28 . CASSLLSGPSYNEQFF TGTGCCAGCAGTTTACTGAGCGGCCCCTCCTACAATGAGCAGTTCTTC
TRBD1 TRBJ2-7 TRBV5-4 . CASSFGTDFYEQYF TGTGCCAGCAGCTTTGGGACAGACTTCTACGAGCAGTACTTC
TRBD1 TRBJ2-1 TRBV13 . CASSLMIRTGGAYEQFF TGTGCCAGCAGCTTAATGATCAGGACAGGGGGCGCTTATGAGCAGTTCTTC
. TRBJ1-2 TRBV6-1 . CASSEWTENYGYTF TGTGCCAGCAGTGAATGGACGGAGAACTATGGCTACACCTTC